Listed here are 30 T cell receptor beta chains from one sample, sequenced in a study of T-cell reconstitution after alpha-beta-depleted transplantation in children. Unique molecular identifiers were incorporated during preparation of the TCRbeta library. TCRdb itself ran the PCR reads through MiXCR, one entry per CDR3 protein. This table has almost 600,000 distinct CDR3 sequences, 27% appearing once. Here the sequenced sample was PBMCs, taken before TCRalphabeta/CD19-depleted stem cell transplant. These TCRs come from a boy under two years old with Wiskott-Aldrich syndrome, due to receive a stem cell transplant.

Only one count was recorded for this clonotype. The V call is TRBV27, the J call TRBJ2-2; D is unresolved. The germline V and J ends were trimmed by 5 bases and 1 base, with 5 bases remaining between them. Germline V CDR1 and CDR2: MNHEY, SMNVEV (reference sequence). This CDR3 comprises 13 residues. This CDR3 reads CASSHKNTGELFF. Written as DNA, the CDR3 is TGTGCCAGCAGTCACAAGAACACCGGGGAGCTGTTTTTT.

The chain combines TRBV3-1 with TRBJ2-5, with 8 bases that match TRBD1. The CDR3 loop spans 14 amino acids. With V trimmed by 6 bases and J by 5 bases, 8 bases remained unmatched. Per germline, CDR1 LGHDT and CDR2 YNNKEL (reference sequence). As DNA, the CDR3 is TGTGCCAGCAGTCACTCAGGGGGCAGCGAGACCCAGTACTTC. This codes for CASSHSGGSETQYF.

The rearrangement links TRBV30 to TRBJ2-6; D remains unclear. CDR1 is GTSNPN and CDR2 is SVGIG in the germline V gene (reference sequence). The CDR3 totals 13 residues. The ends were cut back, 8 bases at V and 1 base at J, with 9 bases in the middle. The CDR3 loop reads CAEAVSGANVLTF. CDR3 coding DNA: TGTGCCGAGGCTGTTTCTGGGGCCAACGTCCTGACTTTC.

The genes are TRBV24-1 and TRBJ2-7; D possibly corresponds to TRBD1 (6 bases). V lost 12 bases, J lost 0 bases, and 11 bases lay in between. The CDR3 covers 12 residues. Germline values: CDR1 KGHDR, CDR2 SFDVKD. The CDR3 coding sequence is TGTGCCCGAAGGGACAACTCCTACGAGCAGTACTTC. The encoded protein is CARRDNSYEQYF.

The V gene is TRBV7-2, the J gene TRBJ1-6; tentatively, D is TRBD1 (5 bases). CDR1 and CDR2 from the germline V gene are SGHTA and FQGNSA. V was pared by 5 bases and J by 5 bases, with 16 bases between. CDR3 length: 16 amino acids. The CDR3 DNA reads as TGTGCCAGCAGCCCAAGGGGAGGGGCTAATAATTCACCCCTCCACTTT. Translating gives CASSPRGGANNSPLHF. The whole variable domain, filled in from reference TRBV7-2 and TRBJ1-6, reads GAGVSQSPSNKVTEKGKDVELRCDPISGHTALYWYRQSLGQGLEFLIYFQGNSAPDKSGLPSDRFSAERTGGSVSTLTIQRTQQEDSAVYLCASSPRGGANNSPLHFGNGTRLTVT.

There are a few counts of this clonotype. The chain uses TRBV10-3 and TRBJ2-7; D tentatively reads TRBD1 or TRBD2 (5 bases each). V was shortened by 6 bases and J by 4 bases, with 10 bases between the two germline ends. Germline assignment: CDR1 ENHRY and CDR2 SYGVKD. This CDR3 is built from 12 residues. CDR3 DNA: TGTGCCATCAGGGGACCAGAATACGAGCAGTACTTC. Residues: CAIRGPEYEQYF.

This clonotype came up once. The rearrangement links TRBV6-2 or TRBV6-3 to TRBJ2-1; TRBD2 is a possible D gene (5 bases). The CDR3 contains 15 residues. V dropped 6 bases and J dropped 4 bases, with 16 bases sitting between them. Germline V lookup: CDR1 MNHEY, CDR2 SVGEGT. CDR3 in DNA: TGTGCCAGCAGCTCCAGGACTCTTTTATACAATGAGCAGTTCTTC. It is translated as CASSSRTLLYNEQFF.

The CDR3 bases are TGTGCCAGCAGGAAAGGGGTAGGGGAGCTGTTTTTT. Translated: CASRKGVGELFF. The J gene is TRBJ2-2, the V gene TRBV2; tentative D call: TRBD1 (5 bases). V lost 6 bases, J lost 8 bases, and 10 bases lay in between. CDR3 size: 12 residues. In germline, CDR1 is SNHLY, CDR2 FYNNEI.

Written as DNA, the CDR3 is TGTGCCAGCTCACCAGGCAGGGCCAACACCGGGGAGCTGTTTTTT. Translated, it gives CASSPGRANTGELFF. The J gene is TRBJ2-2, the V gene TRBV18; the D gene is possibly TRBD1 (5 bases). The CDR3 sequence is 15 residues long. V was trimmed by 2 bases and J by 2 bases, leaving 9 bases between them. The germline V gene encodes CDR1 KGHSH and CDR2 LQKENI. The variable domain in full, with the rest retrieved from reference TRBV18 and TRBJ2-2, is NAGVMQNPRHLVRRRGQEARLRCSPMKGHSHVYWYRQLPEEGLKFMVYLQKENIIDESGMPKERFSAEFPKEGPSILRIQQVVRGDSAAYFCASSPGRANTGELFFGEGSRLTVL.

This clonotype was seen only a few times. The chain joins TRBV12-3 or TRBV12-4 to TRBJ1-6; 10 bases align to TRBD1. With 2 bases clipped from V and 9 bases from J, the junction kept 4 bases outside the gene matches. CDR3 length: 15 residues. Here the CDR3 reads CASSLYGTGVSPLHF. DNA for the CDR3: TGTGCCAGCAGTTTATACGGGACAGGGGTTTCACCCCTCCACTTT.

The chain couples TRBV6-2 or TRBV6-3 to TRBJ2-4; TRBD1 matches 10 bases. Per the germline V gene, CDR1 is MNHEY and CDR2 is SVGEGT. Germline trimming cut 5 bases from V and 2 bases from J; bases unmatched to any gene: 15. The CDR3 length is 19 residues. The CDR3 sequence is CASSTFGTGVLGTKNIQYF. The CDR3 region has the DNA TGTGCCAGCAGTACTTTCGGGACAGGGGTTTTAGGTACCAAAAACATTCAGTACTTC.

The chain uses TRBV5-1 and TRBJ2-7; D possibly matches TRBD1 or TRBD2 (5 bases each). Germline V gives CDR1 SGHRS, CDR2 YFSETQ. The CDR3 has 13 residues. V was clipped by 4 bases and J by 2 bases, with 10 bases between them. The CDR3 DNA sequence: TGCGCCAGCAGCATCGGGGCCCCCTACGAGCAGTACTTC. Encoded protein: CASSIGAPYEQYF.

This clonotype was seen a few times. V and J are TRBV20-1 and TRBJ2-1; 11 nucleotides line up with TRBD2. Germline CDR1 reads DFQATT; CDR2 reads SNEGSKA (reference sequence). The CDR3 is made up of 16 amino acids. V shed 0 bases and J 2 bases; nucleotides not matched to a gene: 3. The CDR3 is CSARELAGGPYNEQFF. DNA of the CDR3: TGCAGTGCTAGAGAGCTAGCGGGAGGTCCCTACAATGAGCAGTTCTTC.

This clonotype turned up a few times. The chain employs TRBV27 and TRBJ2-7; D may be TRBD1 (6 bases). CDR1 is MNHEY, CDR2 SMNVEV, per germline (reference sequence). There are 14 residues in the CDR3. V was shortened by 4 bases and J by 5 bases, with 15 bases between the two germline ends. Written as DNA, the CDR3 is TGTGCCAGCAGTTCCCCACAGGGTTTGCACGAGCAGTACTTC. Translated: CASSSPQGLHEQYF.

The V and J genes are TRBV20-1 and TRBJ2-1; D might be TRBD2 (6 bases). The CDR3 contains 12 residues. The germline V gene has CDR1 DFQATT and CDR2 SNEGSKA (reference sequence). The V end lost 5 bases, the J end lost 10 bases, and 15 bases lay between the germline ends. The CDR3 spells CSASTSLYEQFF. Written as DNA, the CDR3 is TGCAGTGCTTCGACTAGTTTATACGAGCAGTTCTTC.

This chain connects TRBV19 to TRBJ2-1; possibly TRBD1 for D (5 bases). Germline values: CDR1 LNHDA, CDR2 SQIVND (reference sequence). The CDR3 consists of 16 residues. The V gene lost 11 bases and the J gene lost 6 bases, with 26 bases spanning the gap. The CDR3 here is CAGARVHTLWPNEQFF. CDR3 nucleotide sequence: TGTGCCGGGGCTCGGGTCCACACACTATGGCCCAATGAGCAGTTCTTC.

This chain connects TRBV28 to TRBJ1-3; 7 bases agree with TRBD1. This CDR3 spans 15 amino acids. The junction had 5 bases not matched to a gene; V was cut back by 5 bases and J by 1 base. From germline, CDR1 is MDHEN and CDR2 SYDVKM. CDR3 DNA sequence: TGTGCCAGCAGTGTTCTGACAGGGTCTGGAAACACCATATATTTT. Translation gives CASSVLTGSGNTIYF.

A few counts support this clonotype. The V and J genes are TRBV5-1 and TRBJ2-7, with D unresolved. Trimming left V 0 bases short and J 7 bases short, with 14 bases between. CDR1 is SGHRS and CDR2 is YFSETQ in the germline V gene. This CDR3 is built from 14 residues. The CDR3 DNA reads TGCGCCAGCAGCTTGGCCGGAAGGATCTGGGAGCAGTACTTC. Its protein product is CASSLAGRIWEQYF.

The chain is built from TRBV4-1 and TRBJ1-6; D unclear. V lost 0 bases and J 10 bases, leaving 13 bases between the germline ends. The CDR3 has 15 residues. Germline CDR1 MGHRA, CDR2 YSYEKL. The CDR3 reads CASSQDQARTSPLHF. In nucleotides, the CDR3 is TGCGCCAGCAGCCAAGATCAGGCCCGGACCTCACCCCTCCACTTT.

The chain is built from TRBV7-9 and TRBJ2-2; D may match TRBD1 or TRBD2 (5 bases each). Germline loops: CDR1 SEHNR, CDR2 FQNEAQ (reference sequence). The CDR3 has 16 residues. The V end was cut by 4 bases, the J end by 0 bases, with 12 bases between. The CDR3 sequence is CASSSTGTANTGELFF. The CDR3 coding sequence is TGTGCCAGCAGCTCCACCGGGACGGCGAACACCGGGGAGCTGTTTTTT. The whole variable domain, remainder taken from reference TRBV7-9 and TRBJ2-2, is DTGVSQNPRHKITKRGQNVTFRCDPISEHNRLYWYRQTLGQGPEFLTYFQNEAQLEKSRLLSDRFSAERPKGSFSTLEIQRTEQGDSAMYLCASSSTGTANTGELFFGEGSRLTVL.

The V and J genes are TRBV20-1 and TRBJ2-1; 7 nucleotides match TRBD2. With 8 bases clipped from V and 2 bases from J, the junction kept 9 bases outside the gene matches. CDR1 is DFQATT and CDR2 is SNEGSKA in the germline V gene (reference sequence). CDR3 size: 14 residues. This CDR3 is CSSWRGGAYNEQFF. The CDR3 region has the DNA TGCAGTTCGTGGCGGGGAGGGGCCTACAATGAGCAGTTCTTC.

This chain joins TRBV30 and TRBJ2-7; 12 bases align to TRBD2. J gave up 3 bases and V 1 base, and 1 base lay outside the gene matches. The CDR3 is 14 residues long. Germline values: CDR1 GTSNPN, CDR2 SVGIG (reference sequence). The CDR3 sequence: CAWSGLAGVYEQYF. DNA for the CDR3: TGTGCCTGGAGTGGACTAGCGGGAGTCTACGAGCAGTACTTC.

The CDR3 is CASSIGRSYNEQFF. Here the CDR3 DNA reads TGTGCCAGTAGTATCGGTCGGTCCTACAATGAGCAGTTCTTC. The chain combines TRBV19 with TRBJ2-1; D call uncertain. This CDR3 comprises 14 residues. Trimming left V 3 bases short and J 1 base short, with 7 bases between. CDR1 LNHDA and CDR2 SQIVND come from the germline V gene (reference sequence).

As for this clonotype: A read error may account for a junction end that differs from germline. V usage is TRBV3-1 and J usage is TRBJ2-1; 9 nucleotides line up with TRBD2. Germline CDR1 and CDR2: LGHDT and YNNKEL (reference sequence). The CDR3 is 17 amino acids. The CDR3 DNA reads as TGTGCCAGCTGCCAAGATAACGGCGGGAGGGCCTTGGATGAGCAGTTCTTC. It codes for CASCQDNGGRALDEQFF.

This clonotype was recorded at least ten times. CDR3 sequence reads: CASSRDSYNEQFF. The CDR3, as DNA: TGCGCCAGCAGCCGGGACAGCTACAATGAGCAGTTCTTC. The V call is TRBV5-1, the J call TRBJ2-1; TRBD1 agrees at 7 bases. V lost 4 bases to trimming and J lost 3 bases; unmatched junction nucleotides: 1. There are 13 residues in the CDR3. Germline V gene sequence: CDR1 SGHRS, CDR2 YFSETQ.

The chain carries TRBV29-1 and TRBJ2-7, with a tentative D call TRBD2 (6 bases). The CDR3 length is 12 residues. Germline-derived CDR1 and CDR2 are SQVTM and ANQGSEA. Trimming stripped 1 base from V and 6 bases from J, with 10 bases between. The CDR3 protein is CSVEGSGGEQYF. In DNA, the CDR3 is TGCAGCGTTGAAGGTTCCGGGGGCGAGCAGTACTTC.

In this sample, this clonotype turned up a few times. The rearrangement uses TRBV6-2 or TRBV6-3 and TRBJ2-3, with 12 bases matching TRBD2. The CDR3 contains 15 residues. The trim removed 4 bases at V and 5 bases at J, leaving 4 bases unmatched. Per the germline V gene, CDR1 is MNHEY and CDR2 is SVGEGT. In nucleotides, the CDR3 is TGTGCCAGCAGTTCTCAACTAGCGGGAGGAGATACGCAGTATTTT. This codes for CASSSQLAGGDTQYF.

The rearrangement uses TRBV7-2 and TRBJ2-1, with 8 bases identical to TRBD2. This CDR3 contains 13 residues. The V gene's germline CDR1 is SGHTA and CDR2 FQGNSA. The V and J ends lost 1 base and 11 bases, in that order; junction bases with no gene match: 4. CDR3 in DNA: TGTGCCAGCAGCTTAGTTAGCGGGAAGCAGCAGTTCTTC. This translates into CASSLVSGKQQFF.

This sequence joins TRBV10-3 and TRBJ2-5, with a tentative D call TRBD1 (6 bases). Germline loops: CDR1 ENHRY, CDR2 SYGVKD. This CDR3 has 13 residues. Between the trimmed V and J ends, which lost 0 bases and 7 bases, there was a span of 9 bases. This CDR3 is CAISESVQGTQYF. CDR3 coding DNA: TGTGCCATCAGTGAGTCGGTACAGGGGACCCAGTACTTC.

CDR3 coding DNA: TGTGCCAGCTCACCACTTACAGGAGCAGATACGCAGTATTTT. Its protein product is CASSPLTGADTQYF. V gene TRBV18 combines with J gene TRBJ2-3; D may be TRBD1 (5 bases). This CDR3 has 14 amino acids. Trimming took 1 base from V and 4 from J, leaving 9 bases between them. The germline V gene has CDR1 KGHSH and CDR2 LQKENI.